These 10 T cell receptor beta chains share one sample of origin, sequenced in a study of blood T cell repertoires in COVID-19 (TCRdb year 2020). The library was built by means of the immunoSEQ multiplex PCR assay. This is the immuneACCESS table as TCRdb keeps it, with only in-frame sequences that have V and J called. A part of the clones is gone; compared with another copy, unresolved V genes explain less than half, and the rest is unexplained. The sample table shows roughly 75,000 clones, and roughly 90% are seen once. The ten top clones hold about 0.5% of the sample. The sequenced material came from peripheral blood. The receptors stem from a man aged 55 to 70 with acute or convalescent COVID-19.

The rearrangement joins TRBV11-2 to TRBJ2-7, with a tentative D call TRBD2 (5 bases). CDR1 and CDR2 from the germline V gene are SGHAT and FQNNGV. This CDR3 is built from 12 residues. Trimming removed 5 bases at V and 2 bases at J, with 7 bases between. The CDR3 sequence is CASSRGTYEQYF. CDR3 DNA: TGTGCCAGCAGCAGAGGGACCTACGAGCAGTACTTC.

The chain uses TRBV6-5 and TRBJ2-5; 10 bases match TRBD2. Germline V lookup: CDR1 MNHEY, CDR2 SVGAGI. Unmatched junction bases numbered 9, after V lost 6 bases and J lost 5 bases. CDR3 length: 15 amino acids. The chain's CDR3 is CASSPGLATPETQYF. Written as DNA, the CDR3 is TGTGCCAGCAGCCCGGGACTAGCGACTCCGGAGACCCAGTACTTC.

This chain uses TRBV5-1 with TRBJ2-2, with 8 positions matching TRBD1. Germline-derived CDR1 and CDR2 are SGHRS and YFSETQ. The trim removed 4 bases at V and 3 bases at J, leaving 5 bases unmatched. This CDR3 spans 15 amino acids. CDR3 in amino acids: CASSPGQVYTGELFF. As DNA, the CDR3 is TGCGCCAGCAGCCCGGGACAGGTGTACACCGGGGAGCTGTTTTTT.

This chain uses TRBV6-5 with TRBJ2-2; possibly TRBD2 for D (5 bases). The CDR3 has 13 residues. Trimming removed 5 bases at V and 5 bases at J, with 9 bases between. In germline, CDR1 is MNHEY, CDR2 SVGAGI. DNA for the CDR3: TGTGCCAGCAGTCAGCGAGGGACCGGGGAGCTGTTTTTT. Protein: CASSQRGTGELFF.

This sequence joins TRBV12-5 and TRBJ2-3, with TRBD2 matching over 10 bases. This CDR3 is built from 15 residues. Germline CDR1 and CDR2: LGHNT and FRNRAP. V shed 2 bases and J 1 base; nucleotides not matched to a gene: 0. The CDR3 nucleotides are TGTGCTAGTGGTTTGAGCGGGGGGGGCACAGATACGCAGTATTTT. Its translation: CASGLSGGGTDTQYF.

This chain joins TRBV11-2 and TRBJ1-2; D perhaps matches TRBD1 (5 bases). Trimming took off 0 bases at V and 3 bases at J, with 11 bases between the two ends. The CDR3 has 15 residues. Germline V gives CDR1 SGHAT, CDR2 FQNNGV. The CDR3 region has the DNA TGTGCCAGCAGCTTAGAGAGACAGTCCTACTATGGCTACACCTTC. Its protein product is CASSLERQSYYGYTF.

This chain uses TRBV5-6 with TRBJ2-7, with D maybe TRBD1 (6 bases). Germline CDR1 reads SGHDT; CDR2 reads YYEEEE. CDR3 size: 14 residues. Trimming left V 1 base short and J 7 bases short, with 15 bases between. CDR3 region: CASSLSSGVREQYF. The CDR3 bases are TGTGCCAGCAGCTTGTCGTCAGGGGTGAGGGAGCAGTACTTC.

The J gene is TRBJ2-3, the V gene TRBV3-1 (or the pseudogene TRBV3-2); 11 bases map to TRBD2. This CDR3 contains 17 residues. Germline V gives CDR1 LGHDT, CDR2 YNNKEL (reference sequence). The J segment lost 6 bases and the V segment lost 1 base, leaving 9 bases of the junction unmatched. CDR3 bases: TGTGCCAGCAGCCAAGGGGGGCGACTAGCGGGACGGGATACGCAGTATTTT. Encoded protein: CASSQGGRLAGRDTQYF.

The chain carries TRBV6-1 and TRBJ2-2; 9 bases align to TRBD1. This CDR3 region has 14 residues. V was clipped by 1 base and J by 6 bases; unmatched bases: 0. Germline values: CDR1 MNHNS, CDR2 SASEGT. The CDR3 reads CASSEGTGAGELFF. CDR3 bases: TGTGCCAGCAGTGAAGGGACAGGGGCCGGGGAGCTGTTTTTT.

The rearrangement joins TRBV5-4 to TRBJ1-2; 9 nucleotides agree with TRBD1. From germline, CDR1 is SGHNT and CDR2 YYREEE (reference sequence). J was trimmed by 4 bases and V by 4 bases; bases with no gene match: 8. The CDR3 runs 15 residues. This chain's CDR3 is CASSIAGTGSYGYTF. The CDR3 DNA reads as TGTGCCAGCAGCATAGCCGGGACAGGGAGCTATGGCTACACCTTC.